Only one count was recorded for the clone carrying this TCR beta chain. Libraries were prepared by immunoSEQ multiplex PCR; TCRdb keeps only in-frame clonotypes and omits some of them. Seen here are more than 550,000 clones, around 87% observed once, and the top ten hold approximately 0.0097%. The data were obtained in a study of shared T cell receptors in the human thymus. These same records also appear under a second study, on human thymus T cells.

The TCR sequence derives from a boy under three years old with a congenital heart defect. Sequenced input: thymocytes.

CDR3 DNA: TGTGCCAGCAGTTTATCCGGATGGGGAGAAGAGGGCTACACCTTC. It specifies CASSLSGWGEEGYTF. The chain combines TRBV28 with TRBJ1-2; D remains ambiguous. This CDR3 has 15 residues. Germline V gene data show CDR1 as MDHEN and CDR2 as SYDVKM. Trimming stripped 1 base from V and 8 bases from J, with 17 bases between.